The clone carrying this T cell receptor (beta chain) showed up just once. The sample is drawn from a study of blood T cell repertoires in COVID-19. Across the whole study: Sites across the United States, Italy and Spain contributed samples from acute and convalescent COVID-19. T cells, B-cell-depleted T cells, or PBMCs provided the cDNA or gDNA that served as material.

The CDR3 is made up of 18 amino acids. Losses at the gene ends were 4 bases for V and 5 bases for J; bases not matched to a gene: 15. Germline-derived CDR1 and CDR2 are SGHAT and FQNNGV. As processed by the authors: From reference gene primer amplification, estimates of nucleated cell counts were derived. Assay used: immunoSEQ multiplex PCR; TCRdb lists only in-frame clones, some missing. The V and J calls and clone size are taken from that table; D and trimming were inferred from the DNA. The repertoire consists of around 250,000 clones, with approximately 91% occurring once and the leading ten covering about 1.2%.

This rearrangement joins TRBV11-2 to TRBJ2-1; 9 bases agree with TRBD2. The TCR sequence derives from a human donor in a cohort exposed to, infected with or recovered from COVID-19 (not recorded which). The donor label of this sample is uncertain. Sequencing was performed on PBMCs or T cells enriched from blood (not recorded which). The CDR3 DNA reads as TGTGCCAGCAGCTCCCCGCGGTCAGGGACTAGCCTCGACAATGAGCAGTTCTTC. This translates into CASSSPRSGTSLDNEQFF. Drawing the rest from reference TRBV11-2 and TRBJ2-1, the complete variable domain is EAGVAQSPRYKIIEKRQSVAFWCNPISGHATLYWYQQILGQGPKLLIQFQNNGVVDDSQLPKDRFSAERLKGVDSTLKIQPAKLEDSAVYLCASSSPRSGTSLDNEQFFGPGTRLTVL.